Below, 6 T cell receptor beta chains from the same sample are listed, as sequenced in a study of blood T cell repertoires in COVID-19. Only in-frame clones appear in the TCRdb table, and some are missing; sequencing was by immunoSEQ multiplex PCR. The repertoire has around 150,000 clones, 84% of them found once; the top ten carry 8.9%. The sample taken for sequencing was peripheral blood. Source of these receptors: a man aged 25 to 40 with COVID-19, enrolled during active disease.

The chain couples TRBV28 to TRBJ2-6; 7 bases fit TRBD2. Germline V gene data show CDR1 as MDHEN and CDR2 as SYDVKM. The CDR3 is 16 residues long. After removal of 6 bases from V and 4 bases from J, the junction contained 9 bases not matched to a gene. The CDR3 loop reads CASRPGTIRGANVLTF. Here the CDR3 DNA reads TGTGCCAGCAGGCCGGGGACTATAAGAGGGGCCAACGTCCTGACTTTC.

The V call is TRBV18, the J call TRBJ1-1; no firm D call. Trimming removed 6 bases from V and 8 bases from J, with 16 bases in between. Germline V gene lookup returns CDR1 KGHSH and CDR2 LQKENI. There are 13 residues in the CDR3. CDR3 protein: CASSDVEGWEAFF. As DNA, the CDR3 is TGTGCCAGCTCCGATGTGGAGGGTTGGGAAGCTTTCTTT.

The rearrangement uses TRBV5-5 and TRBJ1-5; the D is unclear. There are 13 residues in the CDR3. Germline CDR1 and CDR2: SGHKS and YYEKEE (reference sequence). Trimming took off 0 bases at V and 11 bases at J, with 12 bases between the two ends. The CDR3 here is CASSLDGLMAQHF. As DNA, the CDR3 is TGTGCCAGCAGCTTGGATGGCTTAATGGCCCAGCATTTT.

The V and J genes are TRBV5-4 and TRBJ2-5; 9 bases align to TRBD1. Germline V CDR1 and CDR2: SGHNT, YYREEE (reference sequence). This CDR3 is built from 14 residues. Losses at the gene ends were 4 bases for V and 4 bases for J; bases not matched to a gene: 5. The CDR3: CASSAQGAGETQYF. Written as DNA, the CDR3 is TGTGCCAGCAGCGCACAGGGGGCGGGAGAGACCCAGTACTTC. The complete variable domain, with remaining parts taken from reference TRBV5-4 and TRBJ2-5, reads ETGVTQSPTHLIKTRGQQVTLRCSSQSGHNTVSWYQQALGQGPQFIFQYYREEENGRGNFPPRFSGLQFPNYSSELNVNALELDDSALYLCASSAQGAGETQYFGPGTRLLVL.

V usage is TRBV30 and J usage is TRBJ1-2; D unclear. The CDR3 runs to 14 residues. Trimming cost V 4 bases and J 8 bases, with 20 bases left between them. The V gene's germline CDR1 is GTSNPN and CDR2 SVGIG (reference sequence). CDR3 region: CAWMRDPALGGYTF. For the CDR3, the DNA is TGTGCCTGGATGAGGGATCCGGCGTTAGGGGGCTACACCTTC.

This rearrangement joins TRBV6-4 to TRBJ2-1; 9 nucleotides match TRBD2. Germline-derived CDR1 and CDR2 are MRHNA and SNTAGT. The CDR3 has 14 amino acids. The V segment lost 4 bases and the J segment 8 bases; nucleotides outside the gene matches: 6. As DNA, the CDR3 is TGTGCCAGCAGTGCCTTAGCGGGAGCGGATGAGCAGTTCTTC. It translates to CASSALAGADEQFF.